A single sample is the source of the 5 T cell receptor beta chains below, sequenced in a study of blood T cell repertoires in COVID-19. Measured with immunoSEQ multiplex PCR; TCRdb has only the in-frame clones, and not every one. This sample has about 250,000 clones, with approximately 83% found just once. The material sequenced was peripheral blood. These receptors originate from a man aged 35 to 55 with acute or convalescent COVID-19.

V and J are TRBV11-2 and TRBJ2-2; no clear D. Trimming removed 5 bases at V and 1 base at J, with 8 bases between. This CDR3 spans 14 amino acids. Germline loops: CDR1 SGHAT, CDR2 FQNNGV. DNA of the CDR3: TGTGCCAGCAGCCGGGTTGTGAACACCGGGGAGCTGTTTTTT. Translation: CASSRVVNTGELFF.

The chain recombines TRBV7-9 with TRBJ1-4; a weak D match, TRBD1 (5 bases). V lost 6 bases and J lost 8, with 10 bases in between. Germline lookup yields CDR1 SEHNR and CDR2 FQNEAQ (reference sequence). This CDR3 region has 12 residues. The CDR3 reads CASRPRAEKLFF. CDR3 nucleotide sequence: TGTGCCAGCAGGCCCAGGGCAGAAAAACTGTTTTTT.

This chain uses TRBV5-4 with TRBJ2-7, with 10 bases identical to TRBD2. The junction had 5 bases not matched to a gene; V was cut back by 4 bases and J by 4 bases. Per germline, CDR1 SGHNT and CDR2 YYREEE (reference sequence). The CDR3 spans 14 residues. This chain's CDR3 is CASSRTAGGYEQYF. In nucleotides, the CDR3 is TGTGCCAGCAGCCGGACAGCGGGAGGGTACGAGCAGTACTTC.

The chain links TRBV20-1 to TRBJ1-2; D uncertain. This CDR3 has 10 amino acids. Germline CDR1 DFQATT, CDR2 SNEGSKA (reference sequence). Between the trimmed V and J ends, which lost 7 bases and 3 bases, there was a span of 6 bases. This CDR3 is CSVRDYGYTF. The CDR3 DNA follows: TGCAGTGTCCGGGACTATGGCTACACCTTC.

The genes are TRBV14 and TRBJ2-6; unclear D gene. Germline-derived CDR1 and CDR2 are SGHDN and FVKESK. V gave up 4 bases and J gave up 0 bases, with 10 bases separating them. This CDR3 region has 16 residues. The CDR3 sequence is CASSPFLFSGANVLTF. The CDR3 coding sequence is TGTGCCAGCAGCCCTTTTCTTTTCTCTGGGGCCAACGTCCTGACTTTC.